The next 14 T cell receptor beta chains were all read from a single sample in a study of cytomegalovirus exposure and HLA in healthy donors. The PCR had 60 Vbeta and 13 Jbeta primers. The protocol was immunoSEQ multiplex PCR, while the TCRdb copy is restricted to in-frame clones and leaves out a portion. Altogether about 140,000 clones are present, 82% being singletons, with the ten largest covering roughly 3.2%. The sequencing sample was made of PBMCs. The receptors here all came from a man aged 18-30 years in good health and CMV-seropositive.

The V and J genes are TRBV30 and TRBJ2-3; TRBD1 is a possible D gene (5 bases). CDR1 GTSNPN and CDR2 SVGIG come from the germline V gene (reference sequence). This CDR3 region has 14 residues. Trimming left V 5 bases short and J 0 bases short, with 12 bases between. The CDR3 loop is CAWQGDTSTDTQYF. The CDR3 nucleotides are TGTGCCTGGCAGGGTGATACTAGCACAGATACGCAGTATTTT.

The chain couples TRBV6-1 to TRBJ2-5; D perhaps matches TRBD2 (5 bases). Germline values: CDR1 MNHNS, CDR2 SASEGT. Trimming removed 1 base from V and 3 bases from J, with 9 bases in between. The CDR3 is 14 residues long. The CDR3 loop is CASSEGLAEETQYF. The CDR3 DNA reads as TGTGCCAGCAGTGAAGGGCTAGCAGAAGAGACCCAGTACTTC.

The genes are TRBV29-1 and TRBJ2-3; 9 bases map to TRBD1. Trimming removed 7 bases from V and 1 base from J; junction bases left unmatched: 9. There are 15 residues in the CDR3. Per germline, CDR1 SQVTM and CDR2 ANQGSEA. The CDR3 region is CSATPGDRGTDTQYF. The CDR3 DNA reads TGCAGCGCTACCCCCGGGGACAGGGGCACAGATACGCAGTATTTT.

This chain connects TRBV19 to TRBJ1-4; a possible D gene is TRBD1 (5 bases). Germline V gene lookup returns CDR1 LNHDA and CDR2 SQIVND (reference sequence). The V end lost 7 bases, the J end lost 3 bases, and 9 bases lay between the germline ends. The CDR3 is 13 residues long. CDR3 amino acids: CASMGPSNEKLFF. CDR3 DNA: TGTGCCAGTATGGGGCCATCTAATGAAAAACTGTTTTTT.

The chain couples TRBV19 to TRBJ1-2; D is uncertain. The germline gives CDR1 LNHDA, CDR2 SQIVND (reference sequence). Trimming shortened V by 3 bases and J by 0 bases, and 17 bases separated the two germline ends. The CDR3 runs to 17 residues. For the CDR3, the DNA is TGTGCCAGTAGTATCGAGAGGCGGGAAGTGGCTAACTATGGCTACACCTTC. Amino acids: CASSIERREVANYGYTF. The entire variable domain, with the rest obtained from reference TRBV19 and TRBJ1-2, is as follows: DGGITQSPKYLFRKEGQNVTLSCEQNLNHDAMYWYRQDPGQGLRLIYYSQIVNDFQKGDIAEGYSVSREKKESFPLTVTSAQKNPTAFYLCASSIERREVANYGYTFGSGTRLTVV.

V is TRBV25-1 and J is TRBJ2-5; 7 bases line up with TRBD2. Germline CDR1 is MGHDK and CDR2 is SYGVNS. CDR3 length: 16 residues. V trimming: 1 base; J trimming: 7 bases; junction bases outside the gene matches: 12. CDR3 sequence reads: CASSEFNWAREGTQYF. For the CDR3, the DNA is TGTGCCAGCAGTGAATTTAACTGGGCTAGGGAGGGGACCCAGTACTTC.

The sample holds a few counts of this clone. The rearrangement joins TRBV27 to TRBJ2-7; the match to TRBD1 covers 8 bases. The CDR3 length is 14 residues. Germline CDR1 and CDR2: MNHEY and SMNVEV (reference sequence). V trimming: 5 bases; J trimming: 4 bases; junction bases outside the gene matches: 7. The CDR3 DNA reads TGTGCCAGCAGTCTGACAGGGGCGCAATACGAGCAGTACTTC. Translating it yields CASSLTGAQYEQYF.

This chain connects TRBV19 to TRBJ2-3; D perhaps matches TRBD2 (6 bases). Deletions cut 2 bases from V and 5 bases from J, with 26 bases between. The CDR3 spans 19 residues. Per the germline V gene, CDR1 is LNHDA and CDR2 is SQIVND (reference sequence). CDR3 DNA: TGTGCCAGTAGTATACGCCCTCCGAGGGGAGGAGGGCAAGGAGATACGCAGTATTTT. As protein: CASSIRPPRGGGQGDTQYF.

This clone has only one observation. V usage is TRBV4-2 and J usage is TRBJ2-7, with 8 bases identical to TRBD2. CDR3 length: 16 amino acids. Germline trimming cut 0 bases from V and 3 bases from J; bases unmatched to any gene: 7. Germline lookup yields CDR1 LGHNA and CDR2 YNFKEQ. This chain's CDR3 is CASSQEVTSGYYEQYF. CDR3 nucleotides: TGTGCCAGCAGCCAAGAAGTAACTAGCGGATACTACGAGCAGTACTTC.

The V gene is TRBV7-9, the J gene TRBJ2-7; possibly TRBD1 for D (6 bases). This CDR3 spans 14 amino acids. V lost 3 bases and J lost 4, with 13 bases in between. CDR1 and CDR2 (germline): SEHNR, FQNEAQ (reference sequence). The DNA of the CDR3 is TGTGCCAGCAGCTTCAGGGGCGGATTTTACGAGCAGTACTTC. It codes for CASSFRGGFYEQYF.

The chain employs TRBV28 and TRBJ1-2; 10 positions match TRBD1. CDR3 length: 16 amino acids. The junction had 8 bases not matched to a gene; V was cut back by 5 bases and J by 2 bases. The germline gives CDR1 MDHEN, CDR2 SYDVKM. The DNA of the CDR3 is TGTGCCAGCAGTCTGCTCCGGGACAGGGGAAACTATGGCTACACCTTC. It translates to CASSLLRDRGNYGYTF.

The CDR3, as DNA: TGTGCCAGCAGCTTAAGTTTGGCGGCAGGGGAGACGGATAGCAATCAGCCCCAGCATTTT. Its protein is CASSLSLAAGETDSNQPQHF. The chain links TRBV7-3 to TRBJ1-5, with TRBD1 as a possible D gene (6 bases). Trimming cost V 1 base and J 0 bases, with 22 bases left between them. Germline assignment: CDR1 SGHTA and CDR2 FQGTGA. The CDR3 sequence is 20 residues long.

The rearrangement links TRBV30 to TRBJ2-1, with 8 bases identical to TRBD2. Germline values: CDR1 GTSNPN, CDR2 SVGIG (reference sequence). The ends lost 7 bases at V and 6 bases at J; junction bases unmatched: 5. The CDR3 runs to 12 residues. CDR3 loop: CASDGGVNEQFF. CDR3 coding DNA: TGTGCCTCTGACGGGGGGGTCAATGAGCAGTTCTTC. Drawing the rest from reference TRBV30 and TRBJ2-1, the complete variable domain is SQTIHQWPATLVQPVGSPLSLECTVEGTSNPNLYWYRQAAGRGLQLLFYSVGIGQISSEVPQNLSASRPQDRQFILSSKKLLLSDSGFYLCASDGGVNEQFFGPGTRLTVL.

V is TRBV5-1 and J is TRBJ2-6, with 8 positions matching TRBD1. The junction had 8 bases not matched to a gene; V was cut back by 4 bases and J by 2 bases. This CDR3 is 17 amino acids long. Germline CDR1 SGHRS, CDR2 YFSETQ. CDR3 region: CASSRRQGRAGANVLTF. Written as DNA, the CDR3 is TGCGCCAGCAGCCGTAGACAGGGGCGAGCTGGGGCCAACGTCCTGACTTTC.